These 20 T cell receptor beta chains share one sample of origin, sequenced in a study of blood T cell repertoires in COVID-19. Sequenced by immunoSEQ multiplex PCR; TCRdb stores in-frame clones only, minus some. The sample lists some 130,000 clones; approximately 87% were seen once. Material for sequencing was peripheral blood. The receptors were sampled from a human donor in a cohort sampled during active COVID-19.

V usage is TRBV18 and J usage is TRBJ1-5, with D perhaps matching TRBD1 (5 bases). Trimming stripped 4 bases from V and 1 base from J, with 11 bases between. The CDR3 covers 15 residues. Germline assignment: CDR1 KGHSH and CDR2 LQKENI. CDR3 residues: CASSLDSLSNQPQHF. CDR3 nucleotide sequence: TGTGCCAGCTCACTCGACAGCCTAAGCAATCAGCCCCAGCATTTT.

V and J are TRBV3-1 (or the pseudogene TRBV3-2) and TRBJ1-2; 9 nucleotides match TRBD1. Germline CDR1 reads LGHDT; CDR2 reads YNNKEL (reference sequence). CDR3 length: 17 amino acids. V lost 1 base and J lost 8; bases outside the gene matches: 14. The CDR3, as DNA: TGTGCCAGCAGCCAAGGTCGTCGGGACAGGGTTTTCGGGGGCTACACCTTC. This translates into CASSQGRRDRVFGGYTF.

This chain connects TRBV6-2 or TRBV6-3 to TRBJ1-1; D is unclear. Germline V gene sequence: CDR1 MNHEY, CDR2 SVGEGT. The CDR3 covers 15 residues. V was clipped by 4 bases and J by 1 base, with 13 bases between them. The CDR3 reads CASSSGGNANTEAFF. CDR3 nucleotide sequence: TGTGCCAGCAGTTCAGGAGGGAACGCGAACACTGAAGCTTTCTTT.

The rearrangement links TRBV4-3 to TRBJ1-1, with TRBD1 matching 9 bases. V was pared by 3 bases and J by 10 bases, with 12 bases of the junction left unmatched. The CDR3 loop spans 15 amino acids. Germline CDR1 LGHNA, CDR2 YSLEER. CDR3 residues: CASSHEAPGQGGAFF. CDR3 bases: TGCGCCAGCAGCCATGAAGCCCCGGGACAGGGTGGAGCTTTCTTT.

This sequence joins TRBV12-5 and TRBJ1-2; 9 bases match TRBD1. Trimming at V came to 4 bases and at J to 8 bases, leaving 14 bases not matched to a gene. The CDR3 runs to 16 residues. Germline loops: CDR1 LGHNT, CDR2 FRNRAP. This CDR3 is CASGSALQGAIRGYTF. The DNA of the CDR3 is TGTGCTAGTGGTTCCGCCCTACAGGGGGCTATAAGGGGCTACACCTTC. The whole variable domain, remainder taken from reference TRBV12-5 and TRBJ1-2, is DARVTQTPRHKVTEMGQEVTMRCQPILGHNTVFWYRQTMMQGLELLAYFRNRAPLDDSGMPKDRFSAEMPDATLATLKIQPSEPRDSAVYFCASGSALQGAIRGYTFGSGTRLTVV.

The chain combines TRBV7-2 with TRBJ2-5; 9 positions agree with TRBD2. The CDR3 runs 16 residues. V gave up 5 bases and J gave up 2 bases; unmatched junction bases: 9. Germline V gives CDR1 SGHTA, CDR2 FQGNSA. The chain's CDR3 is CASSAPGLARQETQYF. CDR3 DNA: TGTGCCAGCAGCGCCCCGGGACTAGCCAGACAAGAGACCCAGTACTTC.

The rearrangement joins TRBV7-9 to TRBJ2-7; a possible D gene is TRBD2 (7 bases). CDR1 and CDR2 (germline): SEHNR, FQNEAQ (reference sequence). V was clipped by 2 bases and J by 7 bases, with 15 bases between them. The CDR3 covers 14 residues. The CDR3 DNA reads TGTGCCAGCAGCTTAAGTCTAGGGGGAGGGGAGCAGTACGTC. This encodes CASSLSLGGGEQYV.

The chain combines TRBV19 with TRBJ1-1; D ambiguous. There are 14 residues in the CDR3. CDR1 LNHDA and CDR2 SQIVND come from the germline V gene (reference sequence). V shed 2 bases and J shed 6 bases, with 13 bases lying between them. For the CDR3, the DNA is TGTGCCAGTAGTATAAGGGAGAGGTGGGCTGAAGCTTTCTTT. It encodes CASSIRERWAEAFF. Filled out from reference TRBV19 and TRBJ1-1, the complete variable domain reads DGGITQSPKYLFRKEGQNVTLSCEQNLNHDAMYWYRQDPGQGLRLIYYSQIVNDFQKGDIAEGYSVSREKKESFPLTVTSAQKNPTAFYLCASSIRERWAEAFFGQGTRLTVV.

The rearrangement joins TRBV7-2 to TRBJ2-7; 11 nucleotides match TRBD1. V shed 5 bases and J 3 bases; nucleotides not matched to a gene: 3. CDR1 is SGHTA, CDR2 FQGNSA, per germline. This CDR3 has 14 residues. In DNA, the CDR3 is TGTGCCAGCAGCCAAGGGACAGGGGGCTACGAGCAGTACTTC. It specifies CASSQGTGGYEQYF.

V is TRBV7-6 and J is TRBJ2-2, with 7 bases matching TRBD2. Unmatched junction bases numbered 14, after V lost 5 bases and J lost 5 bases. The germline CDR1 and CDR2 sequences are SGHVS and FNYEAQ. The CDR3 is 17 residues long. As DNA, the CDR3 is TGTGCCAGCAGCCAAGCCTTTAGCGGGCACTTAACCGGGGAGCTGTTTTTT. Protein product: CASSQAFSGHLTGELFF.

V is TRBV27 and J is TRBJ1-2, with 9 bases aligning to TRBD1. The germline gives CDR1 MNHEY, CDR2 SMNVEV (reference sequence). J gave up 3 bases and V 5 bases, and 4 bases lay outside the gene matches. The CDR3 loop spans 14 amino acids. The CDR3 here is CASSPTGGYYGYTF. DNA for the CDR3: TGTGCCAGCAGTCCTACAGGGGGCTACTATGGCTACACCTTC.

This clone was counted a few times. The V gene is TRBV12-3 or TRBV12-4, the J gene TRBJ1-2; D not certain. Trimming left V 5 bases short and J 3 bases short, with 7 bases between. The CDR3 sequence is 12 residues long. CDR3 protein: CASSLQDYGYTF. The CDR3, as DNA: TGTGCCAGCAGTCTCCAGGACTATGGCTACACCTTC.

The chain has TRBV24-1 and TRBJ2-1, with D tentatively TRBD1 (5 bases). Germline values: CDR1 KGHDR, CDR2 SFDVKD. Trimming pared 3 bases from V and 9 bases from J, leaving 17 bases between. The CDR3 is made up of 15 amino acids. The CDR3 loop reads CATSDQGAGPIEQFF. The DNA for the CDR3 is TGTGCCACCAGTGATCAAGGGGCAGGGCCTATTGAGCAGTTCTTC.

V usage is TRBV19 and J usage is TRBJ1-4, with 10 bases aligning to TRBD1. The trim removed 7 bases at V and 7 bases at J, leaving 9 bases unmatched. Germline loops: CDR1 LNHDA, CDR2 SQIVND (reference sequence). There are 15 residues in the CDR3. This CDR3 is CASKALRDRGEKLFF. CDR3 sequence (DNA): TGTGCCAGTAAGGCCCTCCGGGACAGGGGTGAAAAACTGTTTTTT.

The rearrangement links TRBV5-1 to TRBJ2-2; TRBD1 matches at 9 bases. Germline loops: CDR1 SGHRS, CDR2 YFSETQ. V lost 0 bases to trimming and J lost 1 base; unmatched junction nucleotides: 1. The CDR3 is 16 amino acids. The DNA for the CDR3 is TGCGCCAGCAGCTTGGAGGGACAGGGGAACACCGGGGAGCTGTTTTTT. Translation: CASSLEGQGNTGELFF.

In its sample, this clone was seen a few times. The chain employs TRBV19 and TRBJ2-5; 9 bases match TRBD1. The V gene end was trimmed by 2 bases and the J gene end by 5 bases; junction bases not matched to a gene: 3. Germline V CDR1 and CDR2: LNHDA, SQIVND (reference sequence). The CDR3 totals 14 residues. CDR3 bases: TGTGCCAGTAGTATAAACAGGGGGCTGGAGACCCAGTACTTC. Amino acids: CASSINRGLETQYF.

This clone was found a few times. The V and J genes are TRBV19 and TRBJ1-2, with unresolved D. The germline CDR1 and CDR2 sequences are LNHDA and SQIVND (reference sequence). The CDR3 contains 14 residues. The V and J ends lost 5 bases and 4 bases respectively, with 14 bases between them. The CDR3 DNA reads as TGTGCCAGTAGTGCACAACCCCGCCTCTATGGCTACACCTTC. It is translated as CASSAQPRLYGYTF.

The genes are TRBV19 and TRBJ2-7; 7 bases fit TRBD1. The CDR3 has 15 residues. V shed 6 bases and J 0 bases; nucleotides not matched to a gene: 8. Per the germline V gene, CDR1 is LNHDA and CDR2 is SQIVND (reference sequence). CDR3 nucleotide sequence: TGTGCCAGTAGCAACCGGGACAGTATCTCCTACGAGCAGTACTTC. It translates to CASSNRDSISYEQYF.

This chain connects TRBV5-4 to TRBJ2-5; D perhaps matches TRBD2 (6 bases). Per the germline V gene, CDR1 is SGHNT and CDR2 is YYREEE (reference sequence). V was cut by 6 bases and J by 5 bases, with 17 bases left in between. The CDR3 is made up of 14 amino acids. Here the CDR3 reads CASTPGTSTETQYF. DNA of the CDR3: TGTGCCAGCACGCCCGGAACTAGCACCGAGACCCAGTACTTC.

The rearrangement joins TRBV9 to TRBJ2-2; TRBD1 aligns across 10 bases. Trimming took 0 bases from V and 4 from J; bases not matched to a gene: 6. CDR3 length: 17 residues. Germline loops: CDR1 SGDLS, CDR2 YYNGEE. The CDR3 spells CASSVGGTGATTGELFF. The CDR3 DNA sequence: TGTGCCAGCAGCGTAGGGGGGACAGGGGCTACCACCGGGGAGCTGTTTTTT. The complete variable domain, with remaining parts taken from reference TRBV9 and TRBJ2-2, reads DSGVTQTPKHLITATGQRVTLRCSPRSGDLSVYWYQQSLDQGLQFLIQYYNGEERAKGNILERFSAQQFPDLHSELNLSSLELGDSALYFCASSVGGTGATTGELFFGEGSRLTVL.